Following are 18 T cell receptor beta chains from one sample sequenced in a study of monozygotic twins with inflammatory bowel disease. For each CDR3 protein, TCRdb gives one entry from its re-call of the 5' RACE reads, without DNA. The sample holds under 130,000 distinct CDR3 sequences. What was sequenced was blood. The source of these receptors is a human donor with ulcerative colitis or Crohn's disease, or a healthy co-twin of an affected twin (not recorded which).

The V and J genes are TRBV11-2 and TRBJ2-2. This CDR3 is 14 amino acids long. Germline V gives CDR1 SGHAT, CDR2 FQNNGV. CDR3 amino acids: CASSRDANTGELFF.

This CDR3 reads CASSFSGRDQETQYF. V usage is TRBV5-1 and J usage is TRBJ2-5; without DNA, the TCRdb call of TRBD2 cannot be checked. The CDR3 spans 15 residues. Germline V gives CDR1 SGHRS, CDR2 YFSETQ.

This chain joins TRBV10-3 and TRBJ1-6. CDR3 length: 13 residues. From germline, CDR1 is ENHRY and CDR2 SYGVKD. The CDR3 is CAIKGSPNSPLHF.

The genes are TRBV28 and TRBJ2-3; TCRdb gives TRBD2 as the D gene, but with no DNA this cannot be confirmed. CDR3 size: 17 residues. Germline V gene lookup returns CDR1 MDHEN and CDR2 SYDVKM. CDR3 residues: CASSFGLLAGVGDTQYF.

The chain carries TRBV28 and TRBJ1-2; the TCRdb D gene call, TRBD1, has no DNA to confirm it. The CDR3 runs to 11 residues. The germline V gene has CDR1 MDHEN and CDR2 SYDVKM. CDR3 amino acids: CASQGASGYTF.

The V call is TRBV7-9, the J call TRBJ1-4; TCRdb returns TRBD1, unconfirmable since there is no DNA. CDR1 SEHNR and CDR2 FQNEAQ come from the germline V gene (reference sequence). This CDR3 is built from 16 residues. CDR3 sequence reads: CASSLLQAKTNEKLFF.

The V and J genes are TRBV6-1 and TRBJ1-3. The CDR3 is made up of 16 amino acids. Germline CDR1 and CDR2: MNHNS and SASEGT. The CDR3: CASSAYRGLSGNTIYF.

The chain carries TRBV9 and TRBJ2-7; TCRdb indicates TRBD2, and absent DNA this call remains unverified. This CDR3 is 18 amino acids long. CDR1 and CDR2 (germline): SGDLS, YYNGEE. CDR3 loop: CASSVGSGGDRNSYEQYF.

The rearrangement joins TRBV7-2 to TRBJ2-5; TCRdb lists TRBD2, though no DNA is available to test this call. CDR1 and CDR2 (germline): SGHTA, FQGNSA. The CDR3 has 15 residues. CDR3 residues: CASSFGLGRQETQYF.

The V and J genes are TRBV29-1 and TRBJ1-2. Germline V lookup: CDR1 SQVTM, CDR2 ANQGSEA. The CDR3 sequence is 14 residues long. CDR3 amino acids: CSVRIPADNYGYTF.

The chain uses TRBV7-2 and TRBJ1-5; TCRdb designates TRBD1, a call that cannot be tested without DNA. Germline CDR1 is SGHTA and CDR2 is FQGNSA. The length of the CDR3 is 13 residues. The CDR3 is CASSLVRDRPQHF.

The chain links TRBV4-2 to TRBJ2-5; TCRdb designates TRBD1, a call that cannot be tested without DNA. The CDR3 loop spans 15 amino acids. Looked up from germline, CDR1 is LGHNA and CDR2 is YNFKEQ. The CDR3 sequence: CASSLTGTFQETQYF.

The rearrangement links TRBV9 to TRBJ1-1; TCRdb returns TRBD1, unconfirmable since there is no DNA. Germline values: CDR1 SGDLS, CDR2 YYNGEE. CDR3 length: 14 amino acids. The CDR3 region is CASSAGRANTEAFF.

The V call is TRBV12-1, the J call TRBJ2-1. TRBV12-1 is listed as a pseudogene. There are 16 residues in the CDR3. This CDR3 is CASSSFDGTSYNEQFF.

The chain joins TRBV7-2 to TRBJ2-2; the D gene TCRdb calls, TRBD2, cannot be checked with no DNA. Germline assignment: CDR1 SGHTA and CDR2 FQGNSA. The CDR3 length is 13 residues. The CDR3 sequence: CASSLGEAGELFF.

The chain carries TRBV3-1 and TRBJ2-7. The CDR3 is 14 amino acids. Germline V gene sequence: CDR1 LGHDT, CDR2 YNNKEL (reference sequence). CDR3 amino acids: CASSQRSRTYEQYF.

The J gene is TRBJ1-4, the V gene TRBV28; with no DNA, the TCRdb D assignment of TRBD1 cannot be verified. Germline V lookup: CDR1 MDHEN, CDR2 SYDVKM. This CDR3 comprises 16 residues. The CDR3 loop is CASSQRDRGTGEKLFF.

The J gene is TRBJ1-2, the V gene TRBV24-1. This CDR3 is built from 13 residues. Germline V CDR1 and CDR2: KGHDR, SFDVKD. The CDR3 spells CATSALSQGPQTF.